The 10 T cell receptor beta chains given below trace back to one sample, sequenced in a study of T cell clonality in common variable immunodeficiency. Only in-frame clones appear in the TCRdb table, and some are missing; sequencing was by immunoSEQ multiplex PCR. The sample includes 60,000 to 75,000 clones, none of them occurring once. The sequenced material came from peripheral blood mononuclear cells. These receptors were obtained from a person aged 18-69 years in good health.

This clone came up many times. The CDR3 end is not reached by the read, which stops 3 residues before it; the germline J gene fills it in. This chain connects TRBV7-8 to TRBJ1-2; maybe TRBD1 (6 bases). CDR3 length: 14 residues. The ends were cut back, 5 bases at V and 2 bases at J, with 12 bases in the middle. CDR1 and CDR2 (germline): SGHVS, FQNEAQ. The CDR3 bases that were read are TGTGCCAGCAGCCGCCGGGACACAAACTATGGC. It translates to CASSRRDTNYG. The full-length CDR3 reads as CASSRRDTNYGYTF. The full variable domain, in which reference TRBV7-8 and TRBJ1-2 provide the parts outside the CDR3, is GAGVSQSPRYKVAKRGQDVALRCDPISGHVSLFWYQQALGQGPEFLTYFQNEAQLDKSGLPSDRFFAERPEGSVSTLKIQRTQQEDSAVYLCASSRRDTNYGYTFGSGTRLTVV.

This clone was observed many times. The read gets to within 3 residues of the CDR3 end, and the germline J gene fills in the rest. The chain joins TRBV5-1 to TRBJ1-1, with D perhaps TRBD1 (6 bases). Between the trimmed V and J ends, which lost 4 bases and 1 base, there was a span of 11 bases. The CDR3 contains 14 residues. Germline CDR1 SGHRS, CDR2 YFSETQ. The CDR3 bases that were read are TGCGCCAGCAGCCAGGGACAATGGAACACTGAA. Protein: CASSQGQWNTE. The full-length CDR3 reads as CASSQGQWNTEAFF.

This clone has a count of ten or more. The read is 3 residues too short to cover the CDR3 end, so that end is filled in from the germline J gene. This chain uses TRBV29-1 with TRBJ1-2; the match to TRBD1 covers 7 bases. Looked up from germline, CDR1 is SQVTM and CDR2 is ANQGSEA. The CDR3 sequence is 12 residues long. With 3 bases clipped from V and 2 bases from J, the junction kept 0 bases outside the gene matches. The covered CDR3 bases are TGCAGCGTTGAGGGACAGAACTATGGC. Amino acid sequence: CSVEGQNYG. The whole CDR3 protein reads CSVEGQNYGYTF. The full variable domain, with the rest looked up from reference TRBV29-1 and TRBJ1-2, is SAVISQKPSRDICQRGTSLTIQCQVDSQVTMMFWYRQQPGQSLTLIATANQGSEATYESGFVIDKFPISRPNLTFSTLTVSNMSPEDSSIYLCSVEGQNYGYTFGSGTRLTVV.

Only a few counts were recorded for this clone. The read gets to within 3 residues of the CDR3 end, and the germline J gene fills in the rest. The chain employs TRBV2 and TRBJ2-7; D is perhaps TRBD2 (5 bases). CDR3 size: 11 residues. Germline assignment: CDR1 SNHLY and CDR2 FYNNEI. V dropped 6 bases and J dropped 2 bases, with 5 bases sitting between them. CDR3 loop: CASSGAYEQYF. CDR3 DNA (partial): TGTGCCAGCAGCGGGGCCTACGAG. Full variable domain (remainder filled in from reference TRBV2 and TRBJ2-7): EPEVTQTPSHQVTQMGQEVILRCVPISNHLYFYWYRQILGQKVEFLVSFYNNEISEKSEIFDDQFSVERPDGSNFTLKIRSTKLEDSAMYFCASSGAYEQYFGPGTRLTVT.

This clone was found many times. The observed sequence ends 3 residues before the CDR3 terminus, with the missing tail filled in from the germline J gene. V usage is TRBV29-1 and J usage is TRBJ2-7; 10 bases match TRBD1. Per the germline V gene, CDR1 is SQVTM and CDR2 is ANQGSEA. V lost 4 bases, J lost 0 bases, and 3 bases stayed unmatched. The CDR3 totals 14 residues. This CDR3 is CSVAGTGASYEQYF. The DNA read from the CDR3 is TGCAGCGTTGCCGGGACAGGGGCCTCCTACGAG.

This clone was detected ten times or more. CDR3 sequence: CASSPPGAAVTEQFF. The DNA read from the CDR3 is TGTGCCAGCTCACCACCAGGGGCGGCCGTCACTGAG. V usage is TRBV18 and J usage is TRBJ2-1; maybe TRBD1 (5 bases). The read gets to within 3 residues of the CDR3 end, and the germline J gene fills in the rest. The CDR3 length is 15 residues. V was clipped by 0 bases and J by 9 bases, with 15 bases between them. In germline, CDR1 is KGHSH, CDR2 LQKENI.

This clone was seen ten or more times. The read is 3 residues too short to cover the CDR3 end, so that end is filled in from the germline J gene. This chain connects TRBV7-2 to TRBJ2-5; TRBD1 matches 7 bases. The CDR3 is 15 amino acids. CDR1 and CDR2 (germline): SGHTA, FQGNSA. V gave up 7 bases and J gave up 1 base; unmatched junction bases: 9. The CDR3 protein is CASNVDRAGQETQYF. Partial CDR3 DNA: TGTGCCAGCAACGTCGACAGGGCGGGCCAAGAGACC.

This clone was seen at least ten times. The missing CDR3 end, 3 residues past where the read stops, is filled in from the germline J gene. This chain connects TRBV7-9 to TRBJ1-4; TRBD1 agrees at 7 bases. Germline CDR1 SEHNR, CDR2 FQNEAQ (reference sequence). The CDR3 has 13 amino acids. CDR3 DNA, as far as it was read: TGTGCCAGCAGCCTAGATAAGACAGGGAAA. As protein: CASSLDKTGK. The CDR3 reads in full as CASSLDKTGKLFF.

This clone was counted between two and nine times. Read sequence stops 3 residues before the CDR3 end, and the germline J gene provides the missing end. Within the sample, other DNA sequences also encode this same CDR3. V gene TRBV7-2 combines with J gene TRBJ1-3; 7 bases map to TRBD1. This CDR3 comprises 16 residues. V trimming: 0 bases; J trimming: 7 bases; junction bases outside the gene matches: 9. Germline-derived CDR1 and CDR2 are SGHTA and FQGNSA. CDR3 in amino acids: CASSLASTGTGNTIYF. The part of the CDR3 DNA that was read is TGTGCCAGCAGCTTAGCGTCGACAGGGACGGGGAACACC.

In this sample, this clone turned up many times. The read comes to an end 3 residues before the CDR3 does, leaving the germline J gene to fill in the end. The rearrangement joins TRBV5-1 to TRBJ1-2; no firm D call. The CDR3 runs to 13 residues. The ends were cut back, 2 bases at V and 6 bases at J, with 11 bases in the middle. Germline loops: CDR1 SGHRS, CDR2 YFSETQ. Here the CDR3 reads CASSLGITNGYTF. The CDR3 bases that were read are TGCGCCAGCAGCTTAGGTATTACGAATGGC. The variable domain in full, with the rest retrieved from reference TRBV5-1 and TRBJ1-2, is KAGVTQTPRYLIKTRGQQVTLSCSPISGHRSVSWYQQTPGQGLQFLFEYFSETQRNKGNFPGRFSGRQFSNSRSEMNVSTLELGDSALYLCASSLGITNGYTFGSGTRLTVV.